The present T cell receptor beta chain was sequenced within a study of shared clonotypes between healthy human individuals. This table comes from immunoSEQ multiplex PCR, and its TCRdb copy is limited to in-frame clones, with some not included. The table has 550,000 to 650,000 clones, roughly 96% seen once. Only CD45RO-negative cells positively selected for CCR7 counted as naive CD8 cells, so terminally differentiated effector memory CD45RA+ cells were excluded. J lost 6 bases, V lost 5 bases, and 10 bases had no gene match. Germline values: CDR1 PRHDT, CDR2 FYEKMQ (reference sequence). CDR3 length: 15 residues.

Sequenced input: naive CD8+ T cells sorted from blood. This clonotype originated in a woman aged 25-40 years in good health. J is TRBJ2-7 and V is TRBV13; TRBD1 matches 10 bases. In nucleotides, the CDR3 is TGTGCCAGCAGCCCCAGTGGGACAGGGGTGGGCGAGCAGTACTTC. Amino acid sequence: CASSPSGTGVGEQYF.